Following are 21 T cell receptor beta chains from one sample sequenced in a study of blood T cell repertoires in COVID-19. The protocol was immunoSEQ multiplex PCR, while the TCRdb copy is restricted to in-frame clones and leaves out a portion. The sample holds 65,000 to 95,000 clones, about 68% seen once. What was sequenced was peripheral blood. These receptors all come from a man aged 45-65 years with active or convalescent COVID-19.

The V gene is TRBV19, the J gene TRBJ2-1; 9 nucleotides line up with TRBD2. The CDR3 is 15 residues long. The germline CDR1 and CDR2 sequences are LNHDA and SQIVND (reference sequence). The J segment lost 2 bases and the V segment lost 4 bases, leaving 3 bases of the junction unmatched. The CDR3 region is CASSSLAGTYNEQFF. In DNA form, the CDR3 reads TGTGCCAGTAGTAGTCTAGCGGGGACCTACAATGAGCAGTTCTTC. The variable domain in full, with the rest retrieved from reference TRBV19 and TRBJ2-1, is DGGITQSPKYLFRKEGQNVTLSCEQNLNHDAMYWYRQDPGQGLRLIYYSQIVNDFQKGDIAEGYSVSREKKESFPLTVTSAQKNPTAFYLCASSSLAGTYNEQFFGPGTRLTVL.

V usage is TRBV7-3 and J usage is TRBJ2-3; TRBD2 agrees at 7 bases. The CDR3 spans 14 residues. Per germline, CDR1 SGHTA and CDR2 FQGTGA. J was trimmed by 9 bases and V by 4 bases; bases with no gene match: 10. Written as DNA, the CDR3 is TGTGCCAGCAGCTCGGGACTATCCCTCGGGACGCAGTATTTT. The encoded protein is CASSSGLSLGTQYF. The full variable domain, rest sourced from reference TRBV7-3 and TRBJ2-3, is GAGVSQTPSNKVTEKGKYVELRCDPISGHTALYWYRQSLGQGPEFLIYFQGTGAADDSGLPNDRFFAVRPEGSVSTLKIQRTERGDSAVYLCASSSGLSLGTQYFGPGTRLTVL.

The rearrangement uses TRBV9 and TRBJ2-5; possibly TRBD1 for D (6 bases). The CDR3 runs 16 residues. Germline V gives CDR1 SGDLS, CDR2 YYNGEE. V lost 3 bases, J lost 0 bases, and 15 bases lay in between. CDR3 nucleotides: TGTGCCAGCAGCGCTGGTGGGGGCGGGTACCAAGAGACCCAGTACTTC. This encodes CASSAGGGGYQETQYF.

The rearrangement links TRBV5-1 to TRBJ2-2; weak D call: TRBD2 (6 bases). The CDR3 contains 15 residues. Germline CDR1 SGHRS, CDR2 YFSETQ. V lost 2 bases to trimming and J lost 4 bases, with 12 bases between them. CDR3 coding DNA: TGCGCCAGCAGCTTCGGGACTTTACGCACCGGGGAGCTGTTTTTT. Amino acid sequence: CASSFGTLRTGELFF.

V is TRBV19 and J is TRBJ2-1; 7 nucleotides align to TRBD2. CDR1 LNHDA and CDR2 SQIVND come from the germline V gene (reference sequence). The CDR3 length is 15 residues. J gave up 1 base and V 5 bases, and 5 bases lay outside the gene matches. The CDR3 DNA reads as TGTGCCAGTAGTGAACTAGCGTCTTCCTACAATGAGCAGTTCTTC. Its translation: CASSELASSYNEQFF.

The J gene is TRBJ2-1, the V gene TRBV6-5; 10 bases are shared with TRBD2. V was clipped by 0 bases and J by 7 bases; unmatched bases: 6. Looked up from germline, CDR1 is MNHEY and CDR2 is SVGAGI. The CDR3 contains 16 residues. CDR3 sequence reads: CASSYSSGGAGNEQFF. Here the CDR3 DNA reads TGTGCCAGCAGTTACTCAAGCGGGGGGGCCGGGAATGAGCAGTTCTTC.

This rearrangement joins TRBV5-4 to TRBJ2-7, with 11 bases fitting TRBD1. Trimming removed 3 bases from V and 7 bases from J; junction bases left unmatched: 12. The CDR3 consists of 16 residues. Germline CDR1 SGHNT, CDR2 YYREEE (reference sequence). CDR3 DNA: TGTGCCAGCAGCTCTACCCGGGACAGGGGGGAGGGGGAGCAGTACTTC. The encoded protein is CASSSTRDRGEGEQYF.

J is TRBJ2-6 and V is TRBV7-2; TRBD2 is a possible D gene (5 bases). Looked up from germline, CDR1 is SGHTA and CDR2 is FQGNSA. CDR3 size: 17 residues. V was clipped by 0 bases and J by 1 base, with 10 bases between them. Written as DNA, the CDR3 is TGTGCCAGCAGCTTAGCTGGTGGACTTTCTGGGGCCAACGTCCTGACTTTC. Its translation is CASSLAGGLSGANVLTF.

A few counts support this clone. The J gene is TRBJ2-5, the V gene TRBV3-1 (or the pseudogene TRBV3-2), with 8 nucleotides matching TRBD2. The trim removed 0 bases at V and 3 bases at J, leaving 6 bases unmatched. Germline CDR1 and CDR2: LGHDT and YNNKEL (reference sequence). The CDR3 is 16 residues long. CDR3 amino acids: CASSQDRTSRKETQYF. The CDR3 DNA is TGTGCCAGCAGCCAAGACCGGACTAGCAGAAAAGAGACCCAGTACTTC.

This clone was counted between two and nine times. The V and J genes are TRBV5-6 and TRBJ2-2; D is unclear. The V end lost 3 bases, the J end lost 7 bases, and 4 bases lay between the germline ends. CDR3 length equals 11 residues. Germline assignment: CDR1 SGHDT and CDR2 YYEEEE. The CDR3 loop reads CASSSSGELFF. For the CDR3, the DNA is TGTGCCAGCAGCTCTAGCGGGGAGCTGTTTTTT.

The J gene is TRBJ2-7, the V gene TRBV11-2; 7 positions match TRBD1. The CDR3 consists of 14 residues. Germline assignment: CDR1 SGHAT and CDR2 FQNNGV. V gave up 3 bases and J gave up 0 bases; unmatched junction bases: 2. The CDR3 sequence: CASSFDRVSYEQYF. The CDR3 DNA is TGTGCCAGCAGCTTTGACAGGGTCTCCTACGAGCAGTACTTC.

The V call is TRBV6-5, the J call TRBJ2-5; D unresolved. The CDR3 extends over 14 amino acids. Trimming took 0 bases from V and 1 from J, leaving 6 bases between them. Germline V lookup: CDR1 MNHEY, CDR2 SVGAGI. The CDR3, as DNA: TGTGCCAGCAGTTACTCTGGCAGCCAAGAGACCCAGTACTTC. Translating gives CASSYSGSQETQYF.

This clone was picked up one time. DNA for the CDR3: TGCAGTGCTCTAGCGGTTTGGGAGCAGTACTTC. Translating gives CSALAVWEQYF. This chain connects TRBV20-1 to TRBJ2-7, with 7 bases identical to TRBD2. CDR1 and CDR2 from the germline V gene are DFQATT and SNEGSKA (reference sequence). Losses at the gene ends were 5 bases for V and 7 bases for J; bases not matched to a gene: 5. There are 11 residues in the CDR3.

CDR3 nucleotide sequence: TGTGCCAGCAGCTTAGTCTCCGGACAGGGGAGCTCTAACACCTTC. Amino acids: CASSLVSGQGSSNTF. This chain links TRBV11-2 with TRBJ1-2; 9 nucleotides agree with TRBD1. There are 15 residues in the CDR3. V lost 1 base and J lost 12; bases outside the gene matches: 12. Germline-derived CDR1 and CDR2 are SGHAT and FQNNGV. Filled out from reference TRBV11-2 and TRBJ1-2, the complete variable domain reads EAGVAQSPRYKIIEKRQSVAFWCNPISGHATLYWYQQILGQGPKLLIQFQNNGVVDDSQLPKDRFSAERLKGVDSTLKIQPAKLEDSAVYLCASSLVSGQGSSNTFGSGTRLTVV.

The V call is TRBV27, the J call TRBJ2-1; TRBD2 might be the D (5 bases). From germline, CDR1 is MNHEY and CDR2 SMNVEV (reference sequence). The CDR3 runs 15 residues. V was trimmed by 9 bases and J by 1 base, leaving 16 bases between them. CDR3 loop: CASDPLVSSYNEQFF. As DNA, the CDR3 is TGTGCCAGTGACCCACTAGTCTCTTCCTACAATGAGCAGTTCTTC.

The rearrangement uses TRBV9 and TRBJ2-7, with D perhaps matching TRBD1 (5 bases). CDR3 size: 14 residues. Germline loops: CDR1 SGDLS, CDR2 YYNGEE. V was pared by 3 bases and J by 2 bases, with 12 bases between. The CDR3 bases are TGTGCCAGCAGCGAGGGGCCAGGAACCTACGAGCAGTACTTC. Its protein is CASSEGPGTYEQYF.

The chain combines TRBV29-1 with TRBJ1-2; D might be TRBD1 (5 bases). Trimming removed 7 bases from V and 6 bases from J, with 15 bases in between. This CDR3 comprises 12 residues. Germline-derived CDR1 and CDR2 are SQVTM and ANQGSEA. The CDR3 DNA reads as TGCAGCGATGGGGGAGGCCGTAATGGCTACACCTTC. Translated, it gives CSDGGGRNGYTF.

The sample holds a few counts of this clone. A read error may produce the germline difference seen at one junction end. The CDR3 reads CASSLAEVTGELFF. CDR3 nucleotides: TGTGCTAGCAGCTTAGCTGAGGTGACCGGGGAGCTGTTTTTT. This chain uses TRBV7-7 with TRBJ2-2; D gene uncertain. CDR1 is SSHAT and CDR2 is FNYEAQ in the germline V gene (reference sequence). The CDR3 runs 14 residues.

This clone was seen more than once but under ten times. This chain links TRBV6-5 with TRBJ2-6; TRBD2 agrees at 7 bases. The ends lost 2 bases at V and 3 bases at J; junction bases unmatched: 1. CDR3 size: 15 residues. Germline V CDR1 and CDR2: MNHEY, SVGAGI. Written as DNA, the CDR3 is TGTGCCAGCAGTTACGGACTAGATGGGGCCAACGTCCTGACTTTC. The encoded protein is CASSYGLDGANVLTF.

This clone was picked up a small number of times. V and J are TRBV5-6 and TRBJ1-1; D is ambiguous. Looked up from germline, CDR1 is SGHDT and CDR2 is YYEEEE. V lost 1 base and J 1 base, leaving 11 bases between the germline ends. The CDR3 is 15 residues long. The DNA for the CDR3 is TGTGCCAGCAGCTTGTCCGTCGCGGGGAACACTGAAGCTTTCTTT. It translates to CASSLSVAGNTEAFF.

This chain connects TRBV14 to TRBJ2-5, with 9 bases identical to TRBD1. Germline CDR1 reads SGHDN; CDR2 reads FVKESK. Trimming removed 3 bases from V and 4 bases from J; junction bases left unmatched: 3. This CDR3 is 14 amino acids long. CDR3 DNA: TGTGCCAGCAGCCATGGGACAGGGATAGAGACCCAGTACTTC. Amino acids: CASSHGTGIETQYF.